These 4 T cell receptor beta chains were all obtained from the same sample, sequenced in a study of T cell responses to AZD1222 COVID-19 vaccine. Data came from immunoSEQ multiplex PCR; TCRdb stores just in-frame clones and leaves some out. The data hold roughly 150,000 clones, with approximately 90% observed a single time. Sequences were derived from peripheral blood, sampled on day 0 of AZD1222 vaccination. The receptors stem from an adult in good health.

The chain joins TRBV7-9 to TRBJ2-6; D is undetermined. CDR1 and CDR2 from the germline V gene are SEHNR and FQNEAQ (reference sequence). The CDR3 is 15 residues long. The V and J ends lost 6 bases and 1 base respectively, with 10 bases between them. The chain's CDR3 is CASSSEKSGANVLTF. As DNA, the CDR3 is TGTGCCAGCAGTTCGGAGAAGTCTGGGGCCAACGTCCTGACTTTC. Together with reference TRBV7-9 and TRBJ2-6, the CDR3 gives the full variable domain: DTGVSQNPRHKITKRGQNVTFRCDPISEHNRLYWYRQTLGQGPEFLTYFQNEAQLEKSRLLSDRFSAERPKGSFSTLEIQRTEQGDSAMYLCASSSEKSGANVLTFGAGSRLTVL.

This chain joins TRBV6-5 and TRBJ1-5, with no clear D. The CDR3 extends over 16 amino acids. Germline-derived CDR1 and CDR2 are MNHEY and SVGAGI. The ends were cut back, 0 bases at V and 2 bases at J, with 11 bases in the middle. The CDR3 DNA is TGTGCCAGCAGTTACTCGGCACCCGAGGGCAATCAGCCCCAGCATTTT. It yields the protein CASSYSAPEGNQPQHF.

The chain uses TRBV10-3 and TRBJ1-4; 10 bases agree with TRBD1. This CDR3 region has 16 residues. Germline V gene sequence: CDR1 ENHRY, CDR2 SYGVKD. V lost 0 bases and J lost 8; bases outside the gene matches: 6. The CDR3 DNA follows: TGTGCCATCAGTGAGTCGGGATCGGGACAGGGGGAAAAACTGTTTTTT. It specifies CAISESGSGQGEKLFF.

CDR3 sequence reads: CSASDDLGLAETYEQYF. CDR3 nucleotides: TGCAGTGCTAGTGATGATCTGGGACTAGCGGAAACCTACGAGCAGTACTTC. This chain joins TRBV20-1 and TRBJ2-7, with TRBD2 matching 11 bases. The CDR3 contains 17 residues. The ends lost 3 bases at V and 2 bases at J; junction bases unmatched: 12. In germline, CDR1 is DFQATT, CDR2 SNEGSKA (reference sequence).